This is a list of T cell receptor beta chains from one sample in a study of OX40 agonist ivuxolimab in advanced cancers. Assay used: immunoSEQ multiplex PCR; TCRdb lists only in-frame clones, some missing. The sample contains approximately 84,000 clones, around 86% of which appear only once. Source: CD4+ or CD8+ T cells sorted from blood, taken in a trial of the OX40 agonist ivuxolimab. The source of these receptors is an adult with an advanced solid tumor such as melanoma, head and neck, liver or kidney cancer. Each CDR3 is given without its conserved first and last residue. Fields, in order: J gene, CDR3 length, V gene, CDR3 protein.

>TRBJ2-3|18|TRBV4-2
ASSHRRIGTSGGGTDTQY
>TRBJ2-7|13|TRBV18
ASSPGGARGGEQY
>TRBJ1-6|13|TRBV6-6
ASSYRDSPNSPLH
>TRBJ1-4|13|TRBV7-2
ASSLRQGAREKLF
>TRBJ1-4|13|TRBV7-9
ASTSVRGRYEKLF
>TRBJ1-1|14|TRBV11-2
ASSLDMYGTGGGAF
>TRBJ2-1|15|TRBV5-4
ASSLGHGGGASNEQF
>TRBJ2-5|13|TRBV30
AWNPWDRGGETQY
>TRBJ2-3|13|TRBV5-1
ASSAGLLRADTQY
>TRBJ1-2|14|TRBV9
ASSVAPGRGQNGYT
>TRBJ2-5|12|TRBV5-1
ASSLELSQETQY
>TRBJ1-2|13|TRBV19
ASSQGFSPYYGYT
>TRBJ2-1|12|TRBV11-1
ASSLDRAVNEQF
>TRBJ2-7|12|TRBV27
ASSYRDSLREQY
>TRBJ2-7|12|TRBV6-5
ASSSPPRPYEQY
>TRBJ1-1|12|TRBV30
AWSRDSLNTEAF
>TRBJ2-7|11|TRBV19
ASSPIPSYEQY
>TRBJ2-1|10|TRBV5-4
ASSWDRTEQF
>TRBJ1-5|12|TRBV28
ASSLGGSAQPQH
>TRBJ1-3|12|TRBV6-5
ASTPFGSGNTIY
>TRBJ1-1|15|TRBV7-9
ASSLLVIGQVNTEAF
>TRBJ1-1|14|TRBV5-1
ASSPMDRGVLTEAF
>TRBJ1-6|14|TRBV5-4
ASSRSEGLRNSPLH
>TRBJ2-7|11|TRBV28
ASSLVGVYEQY
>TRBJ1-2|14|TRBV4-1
ASSQDAEVGGYGYT
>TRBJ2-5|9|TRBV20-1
SARSRDPEY